This T cell receptor beta chain was obtained from a study of T-cell memory formation after mild COVID-19. Germline CDR1 reads SEHNR; CDR2 reads FQNEAQ (reference sequence). The CDR3 runs to 14 residues. The ends were cut back, 5 bases at V and 5 bases at J, with 15 bases in the middle. TCR alpha and TCR beta cDNA libraries carrying sample barcodes and UMIs came from 5'RACE with constant-segment primers. TCRdb fed the 5' RACE reads into MiXCR, producing one record per CDR3 protein. The sample has 350,000 to 450,000 distinct CDR3 sequences; around 19% are singletons. The sequence came from an adult woman who had mild COVID-19 (a few samples of this study predate the infection). Cell type and time point are not known. This chain uses TRBV7-9 with TRBJ2-5; D unclear. The source material was PBMCs or a T cell subset sorted from them (not recorded which). The CDR3 nucleotides read TGTGCCAGCAGCCGAAATCGGGCGTCCGAGACCCAGTACTTC. Translating gives CASSRNRASETQYF.